This T cell receptor beta chain stems from a study of blood T cell repertoires in COVID-19. For the study at large: In each case, the material was cDNA or gDNA derived from T cells, B-cell-depleted T cells, or PBMCs.

Produced via immunoSEQ multiplex PCR; TCRdb's table is partial and in-frame only. The sample contains roughly 300,000 clones, about 90% of which appear only once. There are 13 residues in the CDR3. Germline V gene sequence: CDR1 SGHTA, CDR2 FQGNSA. Trimming shortened V by 5 bases and J by 6 bases, and 12 bases separated the two germline ends. Sample: peripheral blood. The sequence was collected from a woman aged 50 to 60 who had recovered from COVID-19. The gene calls are TRBV7-2 and TRBJ2-3; D remains ambiguous. The CDR3 nucleotides read TGTGCCAGCAGCCCCCCCTGGCTGGATACGCAGTATTTT. It is translated as CASSPPWLDTQYF.